Given below is one T cell receptor (beta chain) in context. The data were produced by immunoSEQ multiplex PCR, yet TCRdb's version contains in-frame clones alone and is incomplete. Counted here are 350,000 to 400,000 clones, over 85% occurring once; the ten biggest clones make up about 1.7%. These data are taken from a study of blood T cell repertoires in COVID-19. Overall study context: PBMCs, B-cell-depleted T cells, or T cells were the source of the cDNA or gDNA that made up the material.

Trimming took 6 bases from V and 3 from J, leaving 15 bases between them. The CDR3 contains 15 residues. Per the germline V gene, CDR1 is MDHEN and CDR2 is SYDVKM. All enrollees were about 18 to 100 years old and from about 24 US areas. Participant-given clinical history determined each cohort assignment. Two negative PCRs, clearance, or symptom resolution had been documented for recovered Cohort 3 donors. The receptor was derived from a woman aged 25 to 39 who had recovered from COVID-19. The J gene is TRBJ2-4, the V gene TRBV28, with D perhaps matching TRBD1 (5 bases). Source material: PBMCs or T cells enriched from blood (not recorded which). The CDR3 DNA reads as TGTGCCAGCAGCCCTCAGGGTCTCGACAAAAACATTCAGTACTTC. Translation: CASSPQGLDKNIQYF. The entire variable domain, with the rest obtained from reference TRBV28 and TRBJ2-4, is as follows: DVKVTQSSRYLVKRTGEKVFLECVQDMDHENMFWYRQDPGLGLRLIYFSYDVKMKEKGDIPEGYSVSREKKERFSLILESASTNQTSMYLCASSPQGLDKNIQYFGAGTRLSVL.